This T cell receptor (beta chain) came from a study of T cells in Graves' hyperthyroidism and ophthalmopathy (dated by TCRdb to the late 2010s). Concerning the study at large: Peripheral blood was collected at initial diagnosis, before any treatment. After sampling, hyperthyroidism patients received methimazole starting at 30 mg daily, and ophthalmopathy patients received high-dose intravenous methylprednisolone. The 95 to 100 discovery patients were divided at random into training and test sets in a 7:3 ratio. In more than five Graves' hyperthyroidism patients, the study also compared T-cell repertoires from thyroid tissue with T-cell repertoires from blood. Whether ophthalmopathy could be predicted prospectively was tested in an independent validation cohort made up of 18 to 20 hyperthyroidism patients plus 17 patients who later progressed to ophthalmopathy. To identify distinguishing TCR V-J signatures, a discovery cohort of around 100 patients was used, comprising fewer than 45 with Graves' ophthalmopathy and 55 to 65 with stable Graves' hyperthyroidism. According to the paper, TCR Vbeta CDR3 sequencing was carried out on approximately 140 peripheral blood samples, which came from over 40 ophthalmopathy, around 75 hyperthyroidism and around 17 progressor patients.

Comments on this clonotype: It lacks a known antigen. No base quality values were provided; no much bigger clone lies one nucleotide off.

The TCR beta CDR3 regions were amplified from the RNA transcripts. A first-round RT-PCR of the TCR CDR3 used the HTBI primer set with the Qiagen OneStep RT-PCR kit. A second multiplex PCR round built the libraries, followed by size selection and purification. Sequencing of the libraries was done on an Illumina HiSeq2000 using paired-end 100 bp reads. The study's own analysis went as follows. SOAPnuke was used to process the raw data, removing reads that contained adapters or uncalled bases, had a mean Phred below 15, or lacked an exact match to the constant primer or identifier. High-quality paired reads were merged using COPE v1.2.5, and each unique nucleotide sequence was defined as a clonotype. MiTCR v1.1 was used to align clonotypes to the IMGT TRBV, TRBD and TRBJ reference segments. Only V-J combinations with frequency above 0.0001, covering about 99% of repertoires, were analysed. The TCS score was defined as F50 (clonal expansion) divided by E x V (chaos), with BLOSUM62-based TCRdist calculated between CDR3 peptides within each V-J. Welch's t-statistics and random forest reduced around 520 V-J features to fewer than 15, which were used in a naive Bayes classifier (R e1071). Using fastp at Q25 and MiXCR, TCRdb reprocessed the public reads and kept productive beta chains. Rows matching on CDR3 protein sequence are summarized as one entry with the most common DNA and genes. These V and J calls are TCRdb output, not the study's own analysis. This sample comprises under 650,000 distinct CDR3 sequences, about 17% of them detected only once. Clones ranked in the top ten supply about 3.8% of the sample.

Stable Graves' hyperthyroidism was defined as the absence of progression to ophthalmopathy over 18 months of follow-up. Hyperthyroidism patients were newly diagnosed, had a disease duration of under 2 months, and were aged 18 to 65 years. Patients with uncontrolled infections, other autoimmune diseases, pregnancy or lactation were excluded. Diagnoses were established on the basis of clinical symptoms, serum thyroxine and TRAb, thyroid ultrasound, and orbital computed tomography. PBMCs were isolated from about 9.1 ml of fresh peripheral blood by Ficoll-Paque density gradient centrifugation. Total RNA was extracted with Trizol reagent, and quality was checked on an Agilent 2100 Bioanalyzer. Broad study findings and their caveats: In validation, the model predicted progression to ophthalmopathy with around 71% sensitivity and less than 80% specificity, a median of approximately 6.5 months before onset. Sample size was not statistically predetermined, and blinding of investigators to group allocation was not performed. A 13 V-J signature model separated ophthalmopathy from stable hyperthyroidism, with 87.88% sensitivity and about 81% specificity in cross-validation and 80%/75% in testing. Blood samples also contained most of the expanded thyroid clonotypes (frequency above 0.001), which suggests that blood repertoires may reflect thyroid immune responses.

The CDR3 holds 12 amino acids from the cysteine to the phenylalanine. Only CDR3 DNA remains: 36 bases, in frame from the first base. At the junction V is shortened by 3 bases and J by 2 bases, with 5 bases in between. CDR1 SQVTM and CDR2 ANQGSEA were looked up in the germline V gene. What was sequenced was blood. The clonotype comes from a woman between 25 and 40 years old with Graves' hyperthyroidism. The V and J genes are TRBV29-1 and TRBJ2-1, with the D gene not clear enough to name. The nucleotide sequence reads TGCAGCGTTGACTGGACCTACAATGAGCAGTTCTTC. It codes for CSVDWTYNEQFF.